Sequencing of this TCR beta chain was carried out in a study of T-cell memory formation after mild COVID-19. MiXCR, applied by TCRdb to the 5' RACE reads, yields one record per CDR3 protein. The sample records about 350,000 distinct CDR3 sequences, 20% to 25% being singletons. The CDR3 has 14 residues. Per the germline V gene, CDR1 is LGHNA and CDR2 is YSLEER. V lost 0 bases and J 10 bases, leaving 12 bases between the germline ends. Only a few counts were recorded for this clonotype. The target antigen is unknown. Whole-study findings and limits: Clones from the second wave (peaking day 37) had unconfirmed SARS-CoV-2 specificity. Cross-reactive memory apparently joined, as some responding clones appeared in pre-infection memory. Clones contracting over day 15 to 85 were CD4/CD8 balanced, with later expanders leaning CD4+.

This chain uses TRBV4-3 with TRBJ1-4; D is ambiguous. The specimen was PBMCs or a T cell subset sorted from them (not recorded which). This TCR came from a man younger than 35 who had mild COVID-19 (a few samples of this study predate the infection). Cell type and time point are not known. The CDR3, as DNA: TGCGCCAGCAGCCAAGATATTAGCAAAGGAAAACTGTTTTTT. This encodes CASSQDISKGKLFF.